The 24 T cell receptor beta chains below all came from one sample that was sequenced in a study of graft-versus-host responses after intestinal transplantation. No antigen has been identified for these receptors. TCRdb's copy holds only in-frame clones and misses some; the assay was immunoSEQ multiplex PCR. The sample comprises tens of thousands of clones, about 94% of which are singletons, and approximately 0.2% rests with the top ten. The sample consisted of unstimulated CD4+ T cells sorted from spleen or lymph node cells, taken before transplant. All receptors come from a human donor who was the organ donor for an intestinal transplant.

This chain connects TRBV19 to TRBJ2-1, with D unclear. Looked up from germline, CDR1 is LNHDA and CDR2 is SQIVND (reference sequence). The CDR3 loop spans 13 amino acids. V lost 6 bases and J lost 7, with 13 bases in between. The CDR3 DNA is TGTGCCAGTAGCCTGCTTTTCGGGAATGAGCAGTTCTTC. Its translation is CASSLLFGNEQFF.

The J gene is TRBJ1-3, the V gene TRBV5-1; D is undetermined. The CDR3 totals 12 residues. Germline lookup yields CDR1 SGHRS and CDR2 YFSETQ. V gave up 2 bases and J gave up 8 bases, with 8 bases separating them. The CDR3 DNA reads TGCGCCAGCAGCTTTTCCGGGGACACCATATATTTT. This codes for CASSFSGDTIYF.

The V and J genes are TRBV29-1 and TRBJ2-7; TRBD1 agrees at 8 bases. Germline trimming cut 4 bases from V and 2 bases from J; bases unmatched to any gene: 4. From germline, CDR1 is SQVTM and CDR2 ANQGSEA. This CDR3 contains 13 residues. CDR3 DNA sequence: TGCAGCGTTGTTTGGGACAGGACCTACGAGCAGTACTTC. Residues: CSVVWDRTYEQYF.

The CDR3 reads CASSEAGYGNTIYF. CDR3 coding DNA: TGTGCCAGCAGTGAAGCGGGGTATGGAAACACCATATATTTT. The gene calls are TRBV2 and TRBJ1-3; no clear D. V lost 0 bases and J 3 bases, leaving 6 bases between the germline ends. Germline loops: CDR1 SNHLY, CDR2 FYNNEI. This CDR3 is 14 amino acids long.

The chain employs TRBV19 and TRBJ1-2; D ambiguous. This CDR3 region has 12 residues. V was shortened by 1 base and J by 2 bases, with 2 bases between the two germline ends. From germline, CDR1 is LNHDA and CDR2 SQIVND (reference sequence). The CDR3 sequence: CASSIANYGYTF. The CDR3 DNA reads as TGTGCCAGTAGTATAGCAAACTATGGCTACACCTTC. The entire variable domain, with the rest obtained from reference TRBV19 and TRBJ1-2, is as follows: DGGITQSPKYLFRKEGQNVTLSCEQNLNHDAMYWYRQDPGQGLRLIYYSQIVNDFQKGDIAEGYSVSREKKESFPLTVTSAQKNPTAFYLCASSIANYGYTFGSGTRLTVV.

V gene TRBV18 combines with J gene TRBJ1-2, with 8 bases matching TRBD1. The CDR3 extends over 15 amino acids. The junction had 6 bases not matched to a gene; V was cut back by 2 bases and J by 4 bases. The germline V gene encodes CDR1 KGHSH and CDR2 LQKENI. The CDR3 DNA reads TGTGCCAGCTCACCAGGAGGCAGGGGGCTCTATGGCTACACCTTC. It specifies CASSPGGRGLYGYTF.

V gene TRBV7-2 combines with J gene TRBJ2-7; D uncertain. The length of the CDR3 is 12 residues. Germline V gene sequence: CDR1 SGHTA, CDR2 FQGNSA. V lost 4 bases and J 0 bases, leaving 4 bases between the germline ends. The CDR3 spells CASSYRSYEQYF. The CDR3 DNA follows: TGTGCCAGCAGCTACCGCTCCTACGAGCAGTACTTC. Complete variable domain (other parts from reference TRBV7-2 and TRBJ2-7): GAGVSQSPSNKVTEKGKDVELRCDPISGHTALYWYRQSLGQGLEFLIYFQGNSAPDKSGLPSDRFSAERTGGSVSTLTIQRTQQEDSAVYLCASSYRSYEQYFGPGTRLTVT.

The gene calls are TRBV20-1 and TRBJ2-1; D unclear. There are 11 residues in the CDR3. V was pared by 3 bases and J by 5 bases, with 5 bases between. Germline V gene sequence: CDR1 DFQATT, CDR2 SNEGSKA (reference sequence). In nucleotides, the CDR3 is TGCAGTGCTAGGGCCCACAATGAGCAGTTCTTC. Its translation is CSARAHNEQFF.

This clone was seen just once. CDR3 sequence reads: CSVLASQRRKYYGYTF. The CDR3 DNA follows: TGCAGCGTGCTGGCGAGTCAGAGAAGAAAGTACTATGGCTACACCTTC. The chain recombines TRBV29-1 with TRBJ1-2; D is ambiguous. V was shortened by 6 bases and J by 3 bases, with 23 bases between the two germline ends. Germline V gene lookup returns CDR1 SQVTM and CDR2 ANQGSEA. The CDR3 length is 16 residues.

The chain's CDR3 is CASKGGNGYTF. Here the CDR3 DNA reads TGCGCCAGCAAGGGGGGCAATGGCTACACCTTC. This chain joins TRBV5-1 and TRBJ1-2; weak D call: TRBD1 (6 bases). The CDR3 is 11 residues long. V was pared by 6 bases and J by 6 bases, with 9 bases between. Germline V lookup: CDR1 SGHRS, CDR2 YFSETQ.

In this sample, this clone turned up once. The DNA of the CDR3 is TGTGCCAGCAGTTTAGTGGGGGTATCTGGGGCCAACGTCCTGACTTTC. Protein: CASSLVGVSGANVLTF. The V gene is TRBV28, the J gene TRBJ2-6; D is perhaps TRBD1 or TRBD2 (5 bases each). The CDR3 length is 16 residues. V lost 2 bases and J lost 1, with 9 bases in between. CDR1 is MDHEN and CDR2 is SYDVKM in the germline V gene.

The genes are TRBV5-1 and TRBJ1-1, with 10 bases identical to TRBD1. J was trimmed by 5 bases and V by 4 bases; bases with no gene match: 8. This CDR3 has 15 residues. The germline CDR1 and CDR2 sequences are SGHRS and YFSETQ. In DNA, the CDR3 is TGCGCCAGCAGCGAGACAGGGGGCGTACAGACTGAAGCTTTCTTT. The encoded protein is CASSETGGVQTEAFF.

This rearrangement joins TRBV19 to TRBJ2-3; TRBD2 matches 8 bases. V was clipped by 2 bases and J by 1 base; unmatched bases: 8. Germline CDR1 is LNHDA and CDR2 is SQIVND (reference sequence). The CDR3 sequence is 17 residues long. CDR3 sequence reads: CASSIIRGRGGTDTQYF. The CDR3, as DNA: TGTGCCAGTAGTATAATCCGTGGGCGGGGGGGCACAGATACGCAGTATTTT.

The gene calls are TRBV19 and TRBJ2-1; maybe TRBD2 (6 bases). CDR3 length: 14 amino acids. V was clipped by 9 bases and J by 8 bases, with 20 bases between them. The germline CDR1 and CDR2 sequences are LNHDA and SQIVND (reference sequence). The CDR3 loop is CASRPGSGVDEQFF. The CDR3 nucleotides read TGTGCCAGCCGACCGGGATCGGGAGTCGATGAGCAGTTCTTC.

CDR3 nucleotides: TGTGCCAGCAGCTTAGCGCGGGGGTATAATCAGCCCCAGCATTTT. It codes for CASSLARGYNQPQHF. The J gene is TRBJ1-5, the V gene TRBV7-8; a possible D gene is TRBD1 (5 bases). Germline-derived CDR1 and CDR2 are SGHVS and FQNEAQ. Trimming removed 0 bases at V and 4 bases at J, with 10 bases between. The CDR3 has 15 residues.

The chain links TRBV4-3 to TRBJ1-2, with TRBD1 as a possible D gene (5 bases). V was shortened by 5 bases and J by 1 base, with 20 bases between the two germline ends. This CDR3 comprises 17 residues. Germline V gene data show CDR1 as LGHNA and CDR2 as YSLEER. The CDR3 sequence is CASSSGGGRPYNYGYTF. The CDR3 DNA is TGCGCCAGCAGCTCCGGCGGGGGGAGGCCCTATAACTATGGCTACACCTTC.

For the CDR3, the DNA is TGTGCCAGCAGCAAGACTAGCGGGGGCCCGAACACCGGGGAGCTGTTTTTT. As protein: CASSKTSGGPNTGELFF. The genes are TRBV28 and TRBJ2-2; 12 nucleotides agree with TRBD2. The CDR3 runs to 17 residues. J gave up 0 bases and V 6 bases, and 5 bases lay outside the gene matches. Germline CDR1 reads MDHEN; CDR2 reads SYDVKM.

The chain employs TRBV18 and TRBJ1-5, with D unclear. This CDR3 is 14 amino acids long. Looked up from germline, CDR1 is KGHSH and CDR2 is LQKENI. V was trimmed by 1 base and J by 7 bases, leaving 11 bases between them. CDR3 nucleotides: TGTGCCAGCTCACCACAAGGGTTAGGACAGCCCCAGCATTTT. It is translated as CASSPQGLGQPQHF.

The DNA for the CDR3 is TGTGCCAGCACCTCGGGACTAGCGTCCTACGAGCAGTACTTC. It encodes CASTSGLASYEQYF. The V and J genes are TRBV5-6 and TRBJ2-7; 10 nucleotides align to TRBD2. The CDR3 has 14 residues. V was pared by 6 bases and J by 1 base, with 4 bases of the junction left unmatched. CDR1 and CDR2 from the germline V gene are SGHDT and YYEEEE.

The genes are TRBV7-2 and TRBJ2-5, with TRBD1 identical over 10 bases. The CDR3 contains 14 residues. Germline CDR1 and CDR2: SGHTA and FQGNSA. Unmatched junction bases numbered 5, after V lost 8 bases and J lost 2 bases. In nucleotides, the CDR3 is TGTGCCAGCGGGACAGGGGTTGCGCAAGAGACCCAGTACTTC. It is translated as CASGTGVAQETQYF.

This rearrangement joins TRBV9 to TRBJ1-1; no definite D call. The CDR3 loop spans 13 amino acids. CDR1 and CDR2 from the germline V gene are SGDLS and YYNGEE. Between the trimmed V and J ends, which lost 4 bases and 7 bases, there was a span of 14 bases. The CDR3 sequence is CASSPSGGGEAFF. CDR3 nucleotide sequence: TGTGCCAGCAGCCCAAGCGGTGGCGGTGAAGCTTTCTTT.

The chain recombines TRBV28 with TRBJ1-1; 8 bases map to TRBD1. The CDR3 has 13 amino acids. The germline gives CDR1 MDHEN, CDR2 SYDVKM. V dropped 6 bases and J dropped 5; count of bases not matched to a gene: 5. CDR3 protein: CASRRQGRTEAFF. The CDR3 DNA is TGTGCCAGCAGGCGACAGGGGAGGACTGAAGCTTTCTTT.

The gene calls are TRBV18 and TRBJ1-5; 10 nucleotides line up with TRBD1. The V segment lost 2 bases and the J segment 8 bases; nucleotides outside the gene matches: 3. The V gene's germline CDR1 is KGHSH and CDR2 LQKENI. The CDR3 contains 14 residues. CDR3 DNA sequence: TGTGCCAGCTCACCAGGGACAGGGGTAGAGCCCCAGCATTTT. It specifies CASSPGTGVEPQHF.

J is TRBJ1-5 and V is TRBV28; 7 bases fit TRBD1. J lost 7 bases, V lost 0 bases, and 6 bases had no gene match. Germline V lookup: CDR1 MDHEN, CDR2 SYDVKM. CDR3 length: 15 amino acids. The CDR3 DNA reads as TGTGCCAGCAGTTTATGGGAAGGGGGCTTACAGCCCCAGCATTTT. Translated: CASSLWEGGLQPQHF. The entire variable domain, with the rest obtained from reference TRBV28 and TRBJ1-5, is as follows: DVKVTQSSRYLVKRTGEKVFLECVQDMDHENMFWYRQDPGLGLRLIYFSYDVKMKEKGDIPEGYSVSREKKERFSLILESASTNQTSMYLCASSLWEGGLQPQHFGDGTRLSIL.